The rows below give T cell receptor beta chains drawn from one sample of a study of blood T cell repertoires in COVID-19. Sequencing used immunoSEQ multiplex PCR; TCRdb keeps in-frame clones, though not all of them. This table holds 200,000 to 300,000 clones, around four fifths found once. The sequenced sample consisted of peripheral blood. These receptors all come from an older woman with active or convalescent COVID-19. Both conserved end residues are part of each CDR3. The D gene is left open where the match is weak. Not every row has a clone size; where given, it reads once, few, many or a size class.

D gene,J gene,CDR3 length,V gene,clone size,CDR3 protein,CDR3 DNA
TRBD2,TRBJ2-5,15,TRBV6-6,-,CASSYLAGGEETQYF,TGTGCCAGCAGTTACTTAGCGGGAGGGGAAGAGACCCAGTACTTC
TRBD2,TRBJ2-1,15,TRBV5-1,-,CASSQTSGTYNEQFF,TGCGCCAGCAGTCAGACTAGCGGGACCTACAATGAGCAGTTCTTC
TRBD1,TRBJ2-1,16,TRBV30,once,CAWRDRTGSSYNEQFF,TGTGCCTGGAGAGACCGGACAGGGAGCTCCTACAATGAGCAGTTCTTC
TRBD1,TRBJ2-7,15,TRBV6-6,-,CASSLPGQRDYEQYF,TGTGCCAGCAGTCTCCCGGGACAGCGAGACTACGAGCAGTACTTC
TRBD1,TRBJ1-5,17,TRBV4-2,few,CASSPGDSEDSNQPQHF,TGTGCCAGCAGCCCCGGGGACAGCGAGGATAGCAATCAGCCCCAGCATTTT
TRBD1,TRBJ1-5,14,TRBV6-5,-,CASGQGGFYQPQHF,TGTGCCAGTGGACAGGGTGGTTTTTATCAGCCCCAGCATTTT
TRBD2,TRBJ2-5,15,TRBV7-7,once,CASSLGALAGETQYF,TGTGCTAGCAGCTTAGGCGCTCTAGCGGGAGAGACCCAGTACTTC
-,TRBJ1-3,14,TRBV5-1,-,CASSADTSGNTIYF,TGCGCCAGCAGCGCGGACACCTCTGGAAACACCATATATTTT
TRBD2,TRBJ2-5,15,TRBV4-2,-,CASSQSSGREETQYF,TGTGCCAGCAGCCAGTCTAGCGGAAGGGAAGAGACCCAGTACTTC
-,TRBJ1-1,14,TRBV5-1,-,CASSLWGVGTEAFF,TGCGCCAGCAGCTTGTGGGGCGTAGGCACTGAAGCTTTCTTT
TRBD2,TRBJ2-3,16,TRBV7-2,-,CASSQILGGGTDTQYF,TGTGCCAGCAGCCAAATCCTGGGAGGGGGCACAGATACGCAGTATTTT
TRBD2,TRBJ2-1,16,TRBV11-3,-,CASSPIAGGWGNEQFF,TGTGCCAGCAGCCCCATAGCGGGAGGGTGGGGGAATGAGCAGTTCTTC
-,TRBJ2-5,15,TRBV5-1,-,CASSLGVGGQETQYF,TGCGCCAGCAGCTTGGGGGTTGGGGGGCAAGAGACCCAGTACTTC
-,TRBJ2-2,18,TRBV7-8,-,CASSLKVVGQSNTGELFF,TGTGCCAGCAGCCTAAAAGTTGTAGGACAGTCGAACACCGGGGAGCTGTTTTTT
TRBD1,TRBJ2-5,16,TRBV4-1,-,CASSQPSGQIQETQYF,TGCGCCAGCAGCCAGCCGTCGGGACAGATACAAGAGACCCAGTACTTC
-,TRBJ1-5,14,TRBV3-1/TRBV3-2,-,CASSLTPSNQPQHF,TGTGCCAGCAGCCTGACACCTAGCAATCAGCCCCAGCATTTT
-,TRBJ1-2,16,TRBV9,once,CASSVGDNPANYGYTF,TGTGCCAGCAGCGTAGGAGACAACCCAGCTAACTATGGCTACACCTTC
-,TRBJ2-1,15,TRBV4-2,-,CASSQDLGSTNEQFF,TGTGCCAGCAGCCAAGATCTCGGGTCTACTAATGAGCAGTTCTTC
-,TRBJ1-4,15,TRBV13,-,CASSLRKGINEKLFF,TGTGCCAGCAGCTTAAGGAAGGGGATTAATGAAAAACTGTTTTTT
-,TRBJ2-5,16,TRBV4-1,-,CASSQDPGAYQETQYF,TGCGCCAGCAGCCAAGACCCAGGGGCCTACCAAGAGACCCAGTACTTC
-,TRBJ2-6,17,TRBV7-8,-,CASSLYQSPSGANVLTF,TGTGCCAGCAGCTTATATCAGTCCCCCTCTGGGGCCAACGTCCTGACTTTC
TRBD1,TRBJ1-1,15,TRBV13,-,CASSTNRGLNTEAFF,TGTGCCAGCAGCACAAACAGGGGGCTGAACACTGAAGCTTTCTTT
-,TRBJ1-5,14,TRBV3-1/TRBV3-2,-,CASSQDPGEQPQHF,TGTGCCAGCAGCCAAGATCCGGGGGAACAGCCCCAGCATTTT
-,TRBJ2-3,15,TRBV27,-,CASSFTGPMVGTQYF,TGTGCCAGCAGTTTTACAGGCCCCATGGTGGGTACGCAGTATTTT
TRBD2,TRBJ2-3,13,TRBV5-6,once,CASSFAGGNTQYF,TGTGCCAGCAGCTTCGCGGGGGGGAATACGCAGTATTTT
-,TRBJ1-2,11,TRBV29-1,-,CSVPGGEGYTF,TGCAGCGTGCCCGGGGGAGAGGGCTACACCTTC
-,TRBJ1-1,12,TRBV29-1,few,CSAAWRVTEAFF,TGCAGCGCTGCGTGGAGGGTCACTGAAGCTTTCTTT
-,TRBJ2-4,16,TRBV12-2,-,CASRLGANIAKNIQYF,TGTGCAAGTCGCTTAGGAGCCAATATAGCCAAAAACATTCAGTACTTC
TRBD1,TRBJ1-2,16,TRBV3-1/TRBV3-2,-,CASSHDPTGTVYGYTF,TGTGCCAGCAGCCACGACCCTACCGGGACAGTTTATGGCTACACCTTC
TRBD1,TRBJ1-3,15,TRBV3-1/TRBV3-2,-,CASSLKQGSGNTIYF,TGTGCCAGCAGCCTAAAACAGGGGTCCGGAAACACCATATATTTT
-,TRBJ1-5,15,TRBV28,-,CASSFGVRGNQPQHF,TGTGCCAGCAGTTTTGGGGTGAGGGGCAATCAGCCCCAGCATTTT
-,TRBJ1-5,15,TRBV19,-,CASRNTILSNQPQHF,TGTGCCAGTAGGAACACCATTCTTAGCAATCAGCCCCAGCATTTT
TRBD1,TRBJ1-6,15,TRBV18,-,CASSPGTGQNSPLHF,TGTGCCAGCTCACCCGGGACAGGGCAAAATTCACCCCTCCACTTT
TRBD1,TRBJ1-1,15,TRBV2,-,CASSETRGLRREAFF,TGTGCCAGCAGTGAAACGAGGGGGCTTCGAAGAGAAGCTTTCTTT
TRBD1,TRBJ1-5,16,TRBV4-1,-,CASSPHLDRAVQPQHF,TGCGCCAGCAGCCCACACCTGGACAGGGCGGTTCAGCCCCAGCATTTT
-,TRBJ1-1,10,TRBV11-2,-,CASSLDRAFF,TGTGCCAGCAGCTTAGATAGAGCTTTCTTT
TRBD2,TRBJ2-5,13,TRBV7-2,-,CASTSGGGETQYF,TGTGCCAGCACCAGCGGGGGGGGCGAGACCCAGTACTTC